This passage covers 5 T cell receptor beta chains from one sample sequenced in a study of T cells in Graves' hyperthyroidism and ophthalmopathy. Amplification targeted TCR beta CDR3 regions from RNA transcripts. First-round RT-PCR targeting the TCR CDR3 was performed with the HTBI primer set. TCRdb processed the multiplex PCR reads anew with MiXCR; each CDR3 protein has one entry. The profile shows 500,000 or so distinct CDR3 sequences, roughly a sixth of them singletons. What was sequenced was blood. The receptors were sampled from a woman aged 18-29 years with Graves' ophthalmopathy.

This clonotype was counted only a few times. This may be a read error: a much more frequent sequence differs by one nucleotide. The CDR3 reads CSARQAGNEQYF. DNA of the CDR3: TGCAGTGCTAGACAGGCGGGCAATGAGCAGTACTTC. The V gene is TRBV20-1, the J gene TRBJ2-7, with TRBD2 as a possible D gene (5 bases). Germline V gives CDR1 DFQATT, CDR2 SNEGSKA (reference sequence). There are 12 residues in the CDR3. V was pared by 2 bases and J by 7 bases, with 12 bases between.

This clonotype came up many times. This chain uses TRBV20-1 with TRBJ2-3; TRBD2 matches 12 bases. Germline V gives CDR1 DFQATT, CDR2 SNEGSKA (reference sequence). The CDR3 contains 16 residues. Germline trimming cut 3 bases from V and 4 bases from J; bases unmatched to any gene: 8. CDR3 in DNA: TGCAGTGCTAGCCTTATCACTAGCGGGGGGCCAGATACGCAGTATTTT. This translates into CSASLITSGGPDTQYF.

The CDR3, as DNA: TGTGCCAGCAGTTACTCCTCGGGACAGGTCTTCTACGAGCAGTACTTC. This translates into CASSYSSGQVFYEQYF. V and J are TRBV6-5 and TRBJ2-7; the match to TRBD1 covers 8 bases. Germline CDR1 MNHEY, CDR2 SVGAGI. V shed 0 bases, J shed 3 bases, and the junction held 7 bases outside the gene matches. This CDR3 is built from 16 residues.

Many counts were recorded for this clonotype. This rearrangement joins TRBV20-1 to TRBJ1-2, with D unclear. Trimming cost V 6 bases and J 3 bases, with 11 bases left between them. This CDR3 is 12 amino acids long. Per germline, CDR1 DFQATT and CDR2 SNEGSKA (reference sequence). As DNA, the CDR3 is TGCAGTGCCACGGGGAGGGACTATGGCTACACCTTC. Its translation: CSATGRDYGYTF.

This clonotype was detected once. This chain connects TRBV28 to TRBJ1-2; TRBD1 aligns across 7 bases. Germline lookup yields CDR1 MDHEN and CDR2 SYDVKM. The CDR3 is 14 amino acids. V was clipped by 6 bases and J by 6 bases; unmatched bases: 10. The CDR3 is CASSLPGTANGYTF. CDR3 nucleotides: TGTGCCAGCAGCCTCCCCGGGACAGCGAATGGCTACACCTTC.